The 21 T cell receptor beta chains in this list originate from one sample, sequenced in a study of T cell repertoires in ileal Crohn's disease. Measured with immunoSEQ multiplex PCR; TCRdb has only the in-frame clones, and not every one. The sample consists of some 15,000 clones, 65% to 85% of them appearing once. Sequences were obtained from ileal tissue. Receptors were obtained from an adult with Crohn's disease.

This sequence joins TRBV10-3 and TRBJ1-5; 7 nucleotides agree with TRBD1. The CDR3 is 16 amino acids. Germline V CDR1 and CDR2: ENHRY, SYGVKD. Losses at the gene ends were 6 bases for V and 3 bases for J; bases not matched to a gene: 11. CDR3 residues: CAISGGGLGDNQPQHF. CDR3 nucleotides: TGTGCCATCAGCGGAGGGGGCCTGGGAGACAATCAGCCCCAGCATTTT.

This chain links TRBV5-6 with TRBJ2-1; the match to TRBD2 covers 9 bases. There are 14 residues in the CDR3. Looked up from germline, CDR1 is SGHDT and CDR2 is YYEEEE. After removal of 4 bases from V and 9 bases from J, the junction contained 8 bases not matched to a gene. CDR3: CASSPGTSLGEQFF. The CDR3, as DNA: TGTGCCAGCAGCCCCGGGACTAGCCTGGGTGAGCAGTTCTTC.

J is TRBJ2-7 and V is TRBV6-5; 9 nucleotides line up with TRBD1. Per germline, CDR1 MNHEY and CDR2 SVGAGI. This CDR3 has 16 amino acids. Losses at the gene ends were 2 bases for V and 0 bases for J; bases not matched to a gene: 5. The CDR3 protein is CASSYRDRANSYEQYF. The CDR3 DNA reads TGTGCCAGCAGTTACCGGGACAGGGCAAACTCCTACGAGCAGTACTTC.

The CDR3: CASSEGETYEQYF. The DNA for the CDR3 is TGTGCCAGCAGTGAAGGGGAGACCTACGAGCAGTACTTC. The chain couples TRBV6-1 to TRBJ2-7, with D possibly being TRBD2 (5 bases). The CDR3 sequence is 13 residues long. CDR1 MNHNS and CDR2 SASEGT come from the germline V gene. Trimming took 1 base from V and 2 from J, leaving 6 bases between them.

The chain combines TRBV6-4 with TRBJ1-5, with D unresolved. This CDR3 spans 15 amino acids. CDR1 is MRHNA and CDR2 is SNTAGT in the germline V gene. Between the trimmed V and J ends, which lost 7 bases and 4 bases, there was a span of 17 bases. The CDR3 sequence: CASTTPRIPNQPQHF. The CDR3 bases are TGTGCCAGCACCACTCCCAGGATCCCAAATCAGCCCCAGCATTTT.

The chain recombines TRBV18 with TRBJ1-1; the D is unclear. Germline V CDR1 and CDR2: KGHSH, LQKENI. CDR3 size: 13 residues. The V end was cut by 2 bases, the J end by 1 base, with 5 bases between. CDR3 DNA: TGTGCCAGCTCACCAAGCGAGAACACTGAAGCTTTCTTT. It specifies CASSPSENTEAFF.

The chain employs TRBV9 and TRBJ2-7; the D gene is possibly TRBD2 (7 bases). V was cut by 0 bases and J by 2 bases, with 9 bases left in between. This CDR3 spans 14 amino acids. Germline CDR1 SGDLS, CDR2 YYNGEE. CDR3 bases: TGTGCCAGCAGCGTAGGGGGGGGCACCTACGAGCAGTACTTC. Translation: CASSVGGGTYEQYF. Full variable domain (remainder filled in from reference TRBV9 and TRBJ2-7): DSGVTQTPKHLITATGQRVTLRCSPRSGDLSVYWYQQSLDQGLQFLIQYYNGEERAKGNILERFSAQQFPDLHSELNLSSLELGDSALYFCASSVGGGTYEQYFGPGTRLTVT.

In regard to this clone: Other nucleotide sequences from this sample produce the same CDR3. The chain is built from TRBV30 and TRBJ1-1; D not certain. The CDR3 spans 12 residues. The V end lost 5 bases, the J end lost 5 bases, and 12 bases lay between the germline ends. Per germline, CDR1 GTSNPN and CDR2 SVGIG (reference sequence). In DNA, the CDR3 is TGTGCCTGGGGCCAAGGAGGTACTGAAGCTTTCTTT. It encodes CAWGQGGTEAFF.

The chain carries TRBV5-5 and TRBJ2-1, with 9 nucleotides matching TRBD2. The junction had 6 bases not matched to a gene; V was cut back by 2 bases and J by 6 bases. In germline, CDR1 is SGHKS, CDR2 YYEKEE (reference sequence). The CDR3 has 15 amino acids. The CDR3 is CASSFLREGSNEQFF. The CDR3 region has the DNA TGTGCCAGCAGCTTTCTGCGGGAGGGCAGCAATGAGCAGTTCTTC.

The gene calls are TRBV5-1 and TRBJ2-1; D is undetermined. V was shortened by 1 base and J by 5 bases, with 10 bases between the two germline ends. The length of the CDR3 is 14 residues. Germline CDR1 and CDR2: SGHRS and YFSETQ. This CDR3 reads CASSLSLPHNEQFF. CDR3 DNA sequence: TGCGCCAGCAGCTTGTCCCTCCCTCACAATGAGCAGTTCTTC.

This clone is medium-sized (0.01 to 0.1%) by share. The rearrangement joins TRBV5-1 to TRBJ1-3; D gene ambiguous. In germline, CDR1 is SGHRS, CDR2 YFSETQ. Trimming shortened V by 5 bases and J by 4 bases, and 4 bases separated the two germline ends. The CDR3 runs to 11 residues. The CDR3 region is CASRTGNTIYF. The CDR3 DNA reads as TGCGCCAGCAGGACAGGAAACACCATATATTTT.

The chain uses TRBV11-2 and TRBJ1-2; D is perhaps TRBD1 (6 bases). V gave up 3 bases and J gave up 7 bases, with 9 bases separating them. The CDR3 is made up of 12 amino acids. Looked up from germline, CDR1 is SGHAT and CDR2 is FQNNGV. In nucleotides, the CDR3 is TGTGCCAGCAGCTTCTCCAGGGGTGGCTACACCTTC. Amino acids: CASSFSRGGYTF.

This clone is deemed medium-sized. CDR3 DNA sequence: TGTGCCAGCTCTCCTCAGGAGGGACAGGGCCAAAAACGGGAGACCTACGAGCAGTACTTC. It codes for CASSPQEGQGQKRETYEQYF. The chain is built from TRBV18 and TRBJ2-7, with TRBD1 matching 9 bases. V shed 6 bases, J shed 2 bases, and the junction held 23 bases outside the gene matches. This CDR3 region has 20 residues. CDR1 is KGHSH and CDR2 is LQKENI in the germline V gene.

This rearrangement joins TRBV7-2 to TRBJ1-5, with D possibly matching TRBD1 (5 bases). Trimming removed 8 bases at V and 0 bases at J, with 14 bases between. The CDR3 is made up of 15 amino acids. Looked up from germline, CDR1 is SGHTA and CDR2 is FQGNSA. The CDR3 region is CASAFWGGSNQPQHF. CDR3 coding DNA: TGTGCCAGCGCTTTCTGGGGGGGTAGCAATCAGCCCCAGCATTTT.

The chain couples TRBV5-1 to TRBJ1-2; no reliable D call. From germline, CDR1 is SGHRS and CDR2 YFSETQ. V was pared by 0 bases and J by 1 base, with 4 bases between. The CDR3 is 13 amino acids. CDR3 DNA sequence: TGCGCCAGCAGCTTGGGCAGTAACTATGGCTACACCTTC. Residues: CASSLGSNYGYTF.

The rearrangement links TRBV7-9 to TRBJ2-5, with 8 bases aligning to TRBD2. Germline lookup yields CDR1 SEHNR and CDR2 FQNEAQ (reference sequence). Trimming removed 1 base from V and 5 bases from J; junction bases left unmatched: 6. The CDR3 is 15 amino acids. CDR3 DNA: TGTGCCAGCAGCTTAGTAGGGGGGACTAGGGAGACCCAGTACTTC. It encodes CASSLVGGTRETQYF.

The chain carries TRBV5-5 and TRBJ1-4; the D is unclear. The germline V gene has CDR1 SGHKS and CDR2 YYEKEE (reference sequence). V was trimmed by 1 base and J by 8 bases, leaving 9 bases between them. This CDR3 has 13 amino acids. The CDR3 region is CASSLIPREKLFF. CDR3 bases: TGTGCCAGCAGCTTGATCCCGCGGGAAAAACTGTTTTTT.

The chain couples TRBV6-6 to TRBJ1-2, with TRBD1 matching 10 bases. This CDR3 spans 16 amino acids. Germline values: CDR1 MNHNY, CDR2 SVGAGI (reference sequence). Trimming took 5 bases from V and 2 from J; bases not matched to a gene: 8. CDR3 DNA sequence: TGTGCCAGCAGTCCCCGGGACAGGGGCAAAAACTATGGCTACACCTTC. This gives the protein CASSPRDRGKNYGYTF.

The rearrangement links TRBV6-6 to TRBJ2-1, with 7 bases identical to TRBD2. The CDR3 contains 13 residues. Germline CDR1 and CDR2: MNHNY and SVGAGI (reference sequence). Trimming removed 8 bases from V and 7 bases from J; junction bases left unmatched: 8. The CDR3 DNA is TGTGCCAGCCGAGAGGACGGGGGGAATGAGCAGTTCTTC. The encoded protein is CASREDGGNEQFF.

The chain links TRBV6-5 to TRBJ1-2; possible D gene TRBD1, 6 bases. Trimming pared 2 bases from V and 4 bases from J, leaving 14 bases between. In germline, CDR1 is MNHEY, CDR2 SVGAGI. This CDR3 has 15 amino acids. The chain's CDR3 is CASSYRNRDSYGYTF. CDR3 coding DNA: TGTGCCAGCAGTTACCGTAACAGGGATTCCTATGGCTACACCTTC.

This clone showed up just a few times. The genes are TRBV9 and TRBJ2-1; a possible D gene is TRBD2 (6 bases). CDR3 size: 15 residues. V dropped 3 bases and J dropped 3 bases, with 13 bases sitting between them. CDR1 and CDR2 from the germline V gene are SGDLS and YYNGEE. The chain's CDR3 is CASSASGLSYNEQFF. In nucleotides, the CDR3 is TGTGCCAGCAGCGCGAGCGGGCTTAGCTACAATGAGCAGTTCTTC.